Presented here are 9 T cell receptor beta chains from one specimen sequenced in a study of control samples from healthy donors and cancer patients. Clones were read by immunoSEQ multiplex PCR, and TCRdb kept only the in-frame ones, dropping some. The sample holds about 84,000 clones, around 83% seen once. The source material was PBMCs. These receptor sequences come from a man in his sixties with head and neck cancer.

The V call is TRBV21-1, the J call TRBJ2-7; the table calls TRBD2, which could not be checked here. TRBV21-1 is assigned pseudogene status. This CDR3 is 16 amino acids long. The CDR3 DNA is TGTGCCAGCAGCAAAGAGACGCGGGAGAGCTCCTACGAGCAGTACTTC. As protein: CASSKETRESSYEQYF.

The chain carries TRBV18 and TRBJ2-3; D call uncertain. V lost 3 bases and J lost 5, with 9 bases in between. This CDR3 contains 13 residues. Per the germline V gene, CDR1 is KGHSH and CDR2 is LQKENI. In DNA form, the CDR3 reads TGTGCCAGCTCACCTCCCGTTGAAGATACGCAGTATTTT. It yields the protein CASSPPVEDTQYF.

This clone has just one count. The V gene is TRBV29-1, the J gene TRBJ2-7; 9 bases align to TRBD2. Germline V gene data show CDR1 as SQVTM and CDR2 as ANQGSEA. The ends lost 1 base at V and 2 bases at J; junction bases unmatched: 3. This CDR3 comprises 14 residues. CDR3 coding DNA: TGCAGCGTTGAAGGGACTAGCGCGACCTACGAGCAGTACTTC. Amino acids: CSVEGTSATYEQYF.

CDR3 DNA: TGCAGTGCTAGTGTGGGGCAGTTCAATCAGCCCCAGCATTTT. This encodes CSASVGQFNQPQHF. This chain connects TRBV20-1 to TRBJ1-5, with D possibly being TRBD1 (5 bases). CDR1 is DFQATT and CDR2 is SNEGSKA in the germline V gene (reference sequence). The CDR3 loop spans 14 amino acids. V lost 3 bases and J 3 bases, leaving 12 bases between the germline ends.

V and J are TRBV28 and TRBJ2-2; D may be TRBD2 (6 bases). This CDR3 comprises 13 residues. Germline CDR1 is MDHEN and CDR2 is SYDVKM. V lost 4 bases and J lost 4, with 7 bases in between. CDR3 DNA: TGTGCCAGCAGTTGGAGGGTCACCGGGGAGCTGTTTTTT. It codes for CASSWRVTGELFF. The full variable domain, its missing parts supplied by reference TRBV28 and TRBJ2-2, is DVKVTQSSRYLVKRTGEKVFLECVQDMDHENMFWYRQDPGLGLRLIYFSYDVKMKEKGDIPEGYSVSREKKERFSLILESASTNQTSMYLCASSWRVTGELFFGEGSRLTVL.

The chain is built from TRBV2 and TRBJ2-7; no definite D call. The V end was cut by 3 bases, the J end by 3 bases, with 15 bases between. The CDR3 sequence is 15 residues long. Germline CDR1 SNHLY, CDR2 FYNNEI. CDR3 loop: CASSDQAQTLYEQYF. The CDR3 DNA reads TGTGCCAGCAGTGACCAAGCCCAAACCCTCTACGAGCAGTACTTC.

The chain employs TRBV27 and TRBJ2-1; 9 bases map to TRBD1. V shed 6 bases and J 6 bases; nucleotides not matched to a gene: 3. CDR3 length equals 13 residues. Germline assignment: CDR1 MNHEY and CDR2 SMNVEV (reference sequence). CDR3 region: CASSWDRANEQFF. Here the CDR3 DNA reads TGTGCCAGCAGCTGGGACAGGGCCAATGAGCAGTTCTTC.

This chain uses TRBV18 with TRBJ2-1; D perhaps matches TRBD2 (6 bases). V lost 1 base and J 8 bases, leaving 6 bases between the germline ends. The CDR3 length is 12 residues. Germline CDR1 and CDR2: KGHSH and LQKENI. The CDR3 here is CASSPRRDEQFF. In DNA, the CDR3 is TGTGCCAGCTCACCACGGAGGGATGAGCAGTTCTTC. The variable domain in full, completed from reference TRBV18 and TRBJ2-1, reads NAGVMQNPRHLVRRRGQEARLRCSPMKGHSHVYWYRQLPEEGLKFMVYLQKENIIDESGMPKERFSAEFPKEGPSILRIQQVVRGDSAAYFCASSPRRDEQFFGPGTRLTVL.

This clone was counted between two and nine times. The genes are TRBV4-1 and TRBJ1-5; D is possibly TRBD1 (6 bases). CDR3 size: 16 residues. The V and J ends lost 4 bases and 4 bases respectively, with 17 bases between them. Germline CDR1 and CDR2: MGHRA and YSYEKL. The CDR3 sequence is CASSLGWGATNQPQHF. In DNA, the CDR3 is TGCGCCAGCAGCCTAGGGTGGGGGGCCACGAATCAGCCCCAGCATTTT.